The clone carrying this T cell receptor (beta chain) was recorded many times. Antigen specificity is unknown. CDR1 MNHEY and CDR2 SVGEGT come from the germline V gene. V was cut by 6 bases and J by 6 bases, with 11 bases left in between. The CDR3 length is 12 residues. This specimen belongs to a study of human T cells and chemical hapten exposure. About the research overall: Sensitization applied 2% DPC to 2 cm by 2 cm of upper inner arm skin. Study-level findings and limits: The study found that DPC sensitization did not change TCRs above 1 in 1000 frequency.

MiXCR, run by TCRdb on the RACE reads, gives a single entry per CDR3 protein. The sample lists about 350,000 distinct CDR3 sequences; about 6% were seen once. Stated time point: patch test 2, 6 weeks after DPC sensitization. The treatment denotes: therapeutic diphenylcyclopropenone sensitization with weekly scalp DPC. Patch tests were applied only after blood draws. J is TRBJ1-1 and V is TRBV6-2 or TRBV6-3; D gene unclear. The TCR was taken from a woman in her late teens or twenties with alopecia areata. Some clones in this sample may be carry-over from other donors' samples. The sequencing used whole blood, collected in connection with sensitization to the hapten diphenylcyclopropenone (DPC). CDR3 coding DNA: TGTGCCAGCAGGGAGGACGGTCCTGAAGCTTTCTTT. Translated, it gives CASREDGPEAFF.